This T cell receptor beta chain was sequenced during a study of shared clonotypes between healthy human individuals. The overall study: Each donor contributed plates that comprised three CD4 naive, three CD4 memory, two CD8 naive and one CD8 memory.

Trimming removed 4 bases at V and 0 bases at J, with 10 bases between. There are 14 residues in the CDR3. The germline CDR1 and CDR2 sequences are SGHRS and YFSETQ. Method: immunoSEQ multiplex PCR; TCRdb's copy keeps in-frame clones and lacks some. The data contain 1.5 million to 1.9 million clones, 95% to 99% of them singletons. Sequenced material: naive CD4+ T cells sorted from blood. Subset: CD45RA+ positively selected. The genes are TRBV5-1 and TRBJ1-1; no definite D call. The origin of this receptor is a young man in good health. CDR3 in DNA: TGCGCCAGCAGCCTGCAGAGCATGAACACTGAAGCTTTCTTT. Protein: CASSLQSMNTEAFF.